This TCR beta chain was sequenced in a study of T cell repertoires in cytomegalovirus infection. TCRdb reprocessed the reads with MiXCR, giving one entry per CDR3 protein. The top ten hold 20% to 25% of the sample, which has roughly 180,000 distinct CDR3 sequences, roughly 17% seen once. The CDR3 sequence is 15 residues long. Per the germline V gene, CDR1 is SGHDN and CDR2 is FVKESK. The V end lost 5 bases, the J end lost 1 base, and 13 bases lay between the germline ends. V gene TRBV14 combines with J gene TRBJ2-3; no clear D. Sequencing was performed on CD8+ T cells from PBMCs. The clonotype was recovered from a human donor in good health (CMV status not recorded). Some clones in this sample may be carry-over from other donors' samples. The DNA of the CDR3 is TGTGCCAGCAGCAAGCGCGCGGCCCGCACAGATACGCAGTATTTT. This translates into CASSKRAARTDTQYF.